The 23 T cell receptor beta chains reported below all come from one sample, sequenced in a study of OX40 agonist ivuxolimab in advanced cancers. The protocol was immunoSEQ multiplex PCR, while the TCRdb copy is restricted to in-frame clones and leaves out a portion. The sample lists tens of thousands of clones; nearly 90% were seen once. The sequenced sample was CD4+ or CD8+ T cells sorted from blood, obtained in a trial of the OX40 agonist ivuxolimab. Receptor source: an adult with an advanced solid tumor such as melanoma, head and neck, liver or kidney cancer.

The V and J genes are TRBV18 and TRBJ1-2; the match to TRBD1 covers 10 bases. The V and J ends lost 3 bases and 3 bases, in that order; junction bases with no gene match: 4. Germline CDR1 and CDR2: KGHSH and LQKENI. The CDR3 length is 15 residues. As DNA, the CDR3 is TGTGCCAGCTCACCGACAGGGGGCGCGGACTATGGCTACACCTTC. Translated: CASSPTGGADYGYTF. The variable domain in full, with the rest retrieved from reference TRBV18 and TRBJ1-2, is NAGVMQNPRHLVRRRGQEARLRCSPMKGHSHVYWYRQLPEEGLKFMVYLQKENIIDESGMPKERFSAEFPKEGPSILRIQQVVRGDSAAYFCASSPTGGADYGYTFGSGTRLTVV.

This sequence joins TRBV5-4 and TRBJ1-2; TRBD1 matches at 9 bases. This CDR3 is built from 14 residues. Germline V gives CDR1 SGHNT, CDR2 YYREEE (reference sequence). V was pared by 2 bases and J by 6 bases, with 5 bases of the junction left unmatched. The CDR3: CASSFATGGNGYTF. In DNA, the CDR3 is TGTGCCAGCAGCTTCGCGACAGGGGGGAATGGCTACACCTTC.

The chain links TRBV11-2 to TRBJ2-1, with D unclear. The CDR3 loop spans 12 amino acids. Germline V CDR1 and CDR2: SGHAT, FQNNGV. Trimming cost V 2 bases and J 5 bases, with 4 bases left between them. The CDR3 nucleotides are TGTGCCAGCAGCTTAAGGGACAATGAGCAGTTCTTC. Protein: CASSLRDNEQFF.

V and J are TRBV30 and TRBJ1-4, with TRBD1 as a possible D gene (5 bases). The CDR3 is made up of 14 amino acids. V shed 0 bases and J shed 4 bases, with 9 bases lying between them. Germline V gives CDR1 GTSNPN, CDR2 SVGIG (reference sequence). CDR3 protein: CAWSVGVGNEKLFF. For the CDR3, the DNA is TGTGCCTGGAGTGTAGGGGTGGGTAATGAAAAACTGTTTTTT.

The chain employs TRBV15 and TRBJ2-1, with TRBD2 matching over 14 bases. The junction had 11 bases not matched to a gene; V was cut back by 3 bases and J by 4 bases. The CDR3 consists of 19 residues. Per the germline V gene, CDR1 is LNHNV and CDR2 is YYDKDF (reference sequence). The CDR3 sequence is CATSSSPWTSGGRYNEQFF. CDR3 nucleotides: TGTGCCACCAGCAGTTCGCCCTGGACTAGCGGGGGGCGATACAATGAGCAGTTCTTC.

The chain uses TRBV14 and TRBJ2-1, with 13 bases identical to TRBD2. This CDR3 contains 19 residues. J lost 0 bases, V lost 4 bases, and 9 bases had no gene match. Germline V lookup: CDR1 SGHDN, CDR2 FVKESK. CDR3 residues: CASSRIGTSGISSYNEQFF. DNA for the CDR3: TGTGCCAGCAGCCGTATAGGGACTAGCGGGATAAGCTCCTACAATGAGCAGTTCTTC. The full variable domain, in which reference TRBV14 and TRBJ2-1 provide the parts outside the CDR3, is EAGVTQFPSHSVIEKGQTVTLRCDPISGHDNLYWYRRVMGKEIKFLLHFVKESKQDESGMPNNRFLAERTGGTYSTLKVQPAELEDSGVYFCASSRIGTSGISSYNEQFFGPGTRLTVL.

The V call is TRBV27, the J call TRBJ2-7; 9 bases align to TRBD1. V was pared by 5 bases and J by 4 bases, with 9 bases of the junction left unmatched. Germline V lookup: CDR1 MNHEY, CDR2 SMNVEV (reference sequence). The CDR3 has 15 amino acids. The CDR3 DNA is TGTGCCAGCAGTATACCGGGACAGGGTAAATACGAGCAGTACTTC. It translates to CASSIPGQGKYEQYF.

The chain has TRBV2 and TRBJ2-7; no clear D. From germline, CDR1 is SNHLY and CDR2 FYNNEI. V gave up 0 bases and J gave up 2 bases, with 5 bases separating them. The CDR3 runs 13 residues. This CDR3 is CASSEARAYEQYV. The DNA for the CDR3 is TGTGCCAGCAGTGAAGCGAGAGCCTACGAGCAGTACGTC.

This clone came up once. The chain uses TRBV28 and TRBJ2-7, with a possible D match to TRBD1 (5 bases). There are 14 residues in the CDR3. CDR1 and CDR2 from the germline V gene are MDHEN and SYDVKM. The V gene lost 5 bases and the J gene lost 1 base, with 12 bases spanning the gap. The CDR3 sequence is CASSELDTSYEQYV. DNA of the CDR3: TGTGCCAGCAGTGAATTGGACACATCCTACGAGCAGTACGTC.

V and J are TRBV5-1 and TRBJ1-2; no reliable D call. This CDR3 has 13 residues. CDR1 SGHRS and CDR2 YFSETQ come from the germline V gene. Deletions cut 2 bases from V and 9 bases from J, with 14 bases between. CDR3 in DNA: TGCGCCAGCAGCTTATGGGGAGAGGAAAGCTACACCTTC. This codes for CASSLWGEESYTF.

This chain connects TRBV6-5 to TRBJ2-3, with TRBD2 matching over 14 bases. Germline CDR1 MNHEY, CDR2 SVGAGI. The J segment lost 6 bases and the V segment lost 4 bases, leaving 6 bases of the junction unmatched. The CDR3 totals 16 residues. The CDR3 is CASSSGLAGAADTQYF. In nucleotides, the CDR3 is TGTGCCAGCAGTTCGGGACTAGCGGGGGCGGCGGATACGCAGTATTTT.

The gene calls are TRBV13 and TRBJ2-6; 12 positions match TRBD1. The CDR3 length is 17 residues. CDR1 is PRHDT, CDR2 FYEKMQ, per germline (reference sequence). Trimming cost V 5 bases and J 2 bases; bases outside gene matches: 4. The CDR3 is CASSPGTGGAGANVLTF. CDR3 coding DNA: TGTGCCAGCAGCCCCGGGACAGGGGGCGCTGGGGCCAACGTCCTGACTTTC. The entire variable domain, with the rest obtained from reference TRBV13 and TRBJ2-6, is as follows: AAGVIQSPRHLIKEKRETATLKCYPIPRHDTVYWYQQGPGQDPQFLISFYEKMQSDKGSIPDRFSAQQFSDYHSELNMSSLELGDSALYFCASSPGTGGAGANVLTFGAGSRLTVL.

V gene TRBV5-4 combines with J gene TRBJ1-1; 8 positions match TRBD1. The V and J ends lost 3 bases and 0 bases, in that order; junction bases with no gene match: 4. This CDR3 spans 15 amino acids. Per the germline V gene, CDR1 is SGHNT and CDR2 is YYREEE (reference sequence). The CDR3 reads CASSSRQGLNTEAFF. CDR3 sequence (DNA): TGTGCCAGCAGCTCCCGACAGGGGCTGAACACTGAAGCTTTCTTT.

The V and J genes are TRBV5-1 and TRBJ2-3; possible D gene TRBD2, 6 bases. There are 15 residues in the CDR3. V dropped 4 bases and J dropped 0 bases, with 12 bases sitting between them. Germline CDR1 is SGHRS and CDR2 is YFSETQ. The CDR3 protein is CASSPVGLSTDTQYF. The DNA of the CDR3 is TGCGCCAGCAGCCCCGTGGGACTTAGCACAGATACGCAGTATTTT.

This sequence joins TRBV5-4 and TRBJ2-1; D is ambiguous. This CDR3 contains 20 residues. CDR1 is SGHNT, CDR2 YYREEE, per germline (reference sequence). Trimming left V 4 bases short and J 0 bases short, with 26 bases between. CDR3 in DNA: TGTGCCAGCAGCGGACCCGGAGTGTCTTCAGATAAAAGCTCCTACAATGAGCAGTTCTTC. This sequence encodes CASSGPGVSSDKSSYNEQFF.

The table lists this clone with a count of one. The chain carries TRBV6-6 and TRBJ1-1; unclear D gene. Per germline, CDR1 MNHNY and CDR2 SVGAGI (reference sequence). The CDR3 consists of 14 residues. V was clipped by 2 bases and J by 2 bases, with 9 bases between them. The CDR3 nucleotides are TGTGCCAGCAGTTACGTTGGCAGTAACACTGAAGCTTTCTTT. It is translated as CASSYVGSNTEAFF.

This chain connects TRBV20-1 to TRBJ2-7; 8 nucleotides line up with TRBD1. The CDR3 contains 11 residues. Unmatched junction bases numbered 2, after V lost 7 bases and J lost 3 bases. Germline CDR1 DFQATT, CDR2 SNEGSKA (reference sequence). The CDR3 coding sequence is TGCAGTGGAGGGACAGGCTACGAGCAGTACTTC. This codes for CSGGTGYEQYF.

The genes are TRBV11-2 and TRBJ2-1; D unclear. Per germline, CDR1 SGHAT and CDR2 FQNNGV. This CDR3 has 15 amino acids. V lost 10 bases to trimming and J lost 0 bases, with 16 bases between them. CDR3 sequence (DNA): TGTGCCATACTACAAAGGGTGGGCTCCTACAATGAGCAGTTCTTC. It encodes CAILQRVGSYNEQFF.

The CDR3 coding sequence is TGTGCCAGCAGCCTGGACGCGCCCAGCGCCGGTGGCTACACCTTC. Its protein product is CASSLDAPSAGGYTF. This rearrangement joins TRBV14 to TRBJ1-2, with D uncertain. The CDR3 length is 15 residues. Per germline, CDR1 SGHDN and CDR2 FVKESK. V dropped 4 bases and J dropped 7 bases, with 19 bases sitting between them.

DNA for the CDR3: TGTGCCAGCAGTTGGTCAGGGACGGGGCAGCCCCAGCATTTT. Encoded protein: CASSWSGTGQPQHF. The V gene is TRBV28, the J gene TRBJ1-5, with D possibly matching TRBD1 (5 bases). The CDR3 covers 14 residues. V shed 4 bases and J shed 7 bases, with 14 bases lying between them. CDR1 and CDR2 from the germline V gene are MDHEN and SYDVKM. Combining the CDR3 with reference TRBV28 and TRBJ1-5 gives the whole variable domain DVKVTQSSRYLVKRTGEKVFLECVQDMDHENMFWYRQDPGLGLRLIYFSYDVKMKEKGDIPEGYSVSREKKERFSLILESASTNQTSMYLCASSWSGTGQPQHFGDGTRLSIL.

The chain uses TRBV29-1 and TRBJ2-1; D gene unclear. CDR1 and CDR2 (germline): SQVTM, ANQGSEA. CDR3 length equals 15 residues. Trimming removed 3 bases at V and 0 bases at J, with 12 bases between. CDR3: CSVDNSKSSYNEQFF. The CDR3 DNA is TGCAGCGTTGACAACTCTAAGAGCTCCTACAATGAGCAGTTCTTC.

J is TRBJ1-5 and V is TRBV28; D might be TRBD1 (5 bases). Germline values: CDR1 MDHEN, CDR2 SYDVKM. With 5 bases removed from V and 7 bases from J, the gap between germline ends came to 9 bases. The CDR3 extends over 12 amino acids. The CDR3 region is CASSPGGQPQHF. DNA for the CDR3: TGTGCCAGCAGTCCCGGGGGACAGCCCCAGCATTTT.

This clone showed up just a few times. The gene calls are TRBV7-9 and TRBJ1-1; the D gene is possibly TRBD1 (6 bases). Trimming shortened V by 11 bases and J by 4 bases, and 14 bases separated the two germline ends. CDR1 is SEHNR, CDR2 FQNEAQ, per germline (reference sequence). This CDR3 comprises 12 residues. The CDR3 loop reads CACAPDSTEAFF. The CDR3 DNA reads TGTGCCTGCGCACCGGACAGCACTGAAGCTTTCTTT.